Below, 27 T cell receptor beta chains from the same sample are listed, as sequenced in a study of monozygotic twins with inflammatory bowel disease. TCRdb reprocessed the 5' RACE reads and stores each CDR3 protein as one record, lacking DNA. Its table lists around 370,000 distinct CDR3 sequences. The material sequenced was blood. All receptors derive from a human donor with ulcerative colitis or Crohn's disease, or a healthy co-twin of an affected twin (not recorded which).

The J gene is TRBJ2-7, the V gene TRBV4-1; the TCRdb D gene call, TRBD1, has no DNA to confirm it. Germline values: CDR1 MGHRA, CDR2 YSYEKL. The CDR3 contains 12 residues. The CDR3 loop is CASSQHRGEQYF.

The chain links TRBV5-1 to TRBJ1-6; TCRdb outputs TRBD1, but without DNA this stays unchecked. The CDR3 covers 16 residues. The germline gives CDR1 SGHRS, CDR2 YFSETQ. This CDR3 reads CASSPGGSSYNSPLHF.

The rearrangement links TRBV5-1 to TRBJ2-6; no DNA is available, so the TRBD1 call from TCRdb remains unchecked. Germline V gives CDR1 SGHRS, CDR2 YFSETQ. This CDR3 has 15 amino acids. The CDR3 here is CASSYEGPGANVLTF.

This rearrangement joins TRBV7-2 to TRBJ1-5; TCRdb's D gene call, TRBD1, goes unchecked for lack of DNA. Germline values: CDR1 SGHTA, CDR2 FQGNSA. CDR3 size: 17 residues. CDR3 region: CASSLAGTGAGVGPQHF.

CDR3 sequence: CATSEGGKGEQYF. The chain links TRBV24-1 to TRBJ2-7; TCRdb's D call, TRBD2, is unchecked because there is no DNA. Per the germline V gene, CDR1 is KGHDR and CDR2 is SFDVKD. This CDR3 has 13 amino acids.

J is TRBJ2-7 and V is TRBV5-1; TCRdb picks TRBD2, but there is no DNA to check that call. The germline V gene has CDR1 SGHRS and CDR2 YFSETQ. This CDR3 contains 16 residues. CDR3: CASSVTSGGLREEQYF.

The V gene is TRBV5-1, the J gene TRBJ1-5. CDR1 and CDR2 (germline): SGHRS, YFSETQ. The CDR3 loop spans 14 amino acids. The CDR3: CASSLEGYNQPQHF.

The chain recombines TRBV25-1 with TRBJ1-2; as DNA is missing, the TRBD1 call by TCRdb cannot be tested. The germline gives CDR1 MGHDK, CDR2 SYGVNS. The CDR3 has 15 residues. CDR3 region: CASSEYGGPNYGYTF.

This CDR3 reads CASSHDRVAYEQYF. The V gene is TRBV18, the J gene TRBJ2-7; the D gene TCRdb calls, TRBD1, cannot be checked with no DNA. Germline V CDR1 and CDR2: KGHSH, LQKENI. The CDR3 is made up of 14 amino acids.

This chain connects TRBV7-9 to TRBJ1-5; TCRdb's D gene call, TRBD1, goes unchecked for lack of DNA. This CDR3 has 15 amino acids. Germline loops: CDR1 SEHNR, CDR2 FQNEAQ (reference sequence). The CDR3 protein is CASSSAGQRNQPQHF.

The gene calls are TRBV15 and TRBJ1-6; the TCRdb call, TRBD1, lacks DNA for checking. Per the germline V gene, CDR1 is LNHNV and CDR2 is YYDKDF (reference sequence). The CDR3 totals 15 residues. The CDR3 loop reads CATSREQGLYAPLHF.

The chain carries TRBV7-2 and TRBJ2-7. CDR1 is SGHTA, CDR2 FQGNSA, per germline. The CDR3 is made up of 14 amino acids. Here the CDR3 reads CASSLGSGWNEQYF.

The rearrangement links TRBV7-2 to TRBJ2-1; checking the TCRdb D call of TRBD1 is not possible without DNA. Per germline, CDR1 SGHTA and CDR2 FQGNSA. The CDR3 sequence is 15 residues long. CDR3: CASSSAGKGGGEQFF.

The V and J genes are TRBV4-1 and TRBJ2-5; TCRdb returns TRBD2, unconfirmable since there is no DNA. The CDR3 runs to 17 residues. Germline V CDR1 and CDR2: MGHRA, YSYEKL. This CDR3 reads CASSQGGLAGFQETQYF.

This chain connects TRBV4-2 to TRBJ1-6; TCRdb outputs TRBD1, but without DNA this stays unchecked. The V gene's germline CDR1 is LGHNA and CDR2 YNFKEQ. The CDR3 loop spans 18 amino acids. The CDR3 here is CASSQDPSGTAGSSPLHF.

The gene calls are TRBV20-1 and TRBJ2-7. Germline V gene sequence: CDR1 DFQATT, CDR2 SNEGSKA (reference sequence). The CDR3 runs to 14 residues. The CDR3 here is CSARTGSSSYEQYF.

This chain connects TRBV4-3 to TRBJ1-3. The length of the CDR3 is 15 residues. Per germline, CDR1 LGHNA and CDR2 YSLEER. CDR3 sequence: CASSQDRNSGNTIYF.

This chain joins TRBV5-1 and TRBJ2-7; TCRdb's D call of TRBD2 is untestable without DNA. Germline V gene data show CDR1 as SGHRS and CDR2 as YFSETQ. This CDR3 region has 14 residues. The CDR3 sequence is CASSFGEGVGEQYF. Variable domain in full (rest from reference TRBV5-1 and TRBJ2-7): KAGVTQTPRYLIKTRGQQVTLSCSPISGHRSVSWYQQTPGQGLQFLFEYFSETQRNKGNFPGRFSGRQFSNSRSEMNVSTLELGDSALYLCASSFGEGVGEQYFGPGTRLTVT.

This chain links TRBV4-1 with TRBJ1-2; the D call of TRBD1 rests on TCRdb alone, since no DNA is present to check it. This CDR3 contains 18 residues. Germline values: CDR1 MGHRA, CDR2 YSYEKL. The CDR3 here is CASSHRFSSGGAEYGYTF.

This chain's CDR3 is CASSLMAVETSGYGYTF. The chain has TRBV7-3 and TRBJ1-2. Germline V lookup: CDR1 SGHTA, CDR2 FQGTGA. The CDR3 has 17 amino acids.

This CDR3 reads CASSLTRDTTDTQYF. The chain links TRBV7-9 to TRBJ2-3; TCRdb designates TRBD1, a call that cannot be tested without DNA. The CDR3 is made up of 15 amino acids. Germline-derived CDR1 and CDR2 are SEHNR and FQNEAQ (reference sequence).

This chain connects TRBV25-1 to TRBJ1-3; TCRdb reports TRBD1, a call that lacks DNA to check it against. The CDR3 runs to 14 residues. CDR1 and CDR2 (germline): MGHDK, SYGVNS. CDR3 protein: CASSEGGSGNTIYF.

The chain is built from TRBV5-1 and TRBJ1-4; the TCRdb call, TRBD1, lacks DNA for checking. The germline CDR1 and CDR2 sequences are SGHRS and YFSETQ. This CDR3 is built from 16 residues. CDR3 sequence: CASSPTRGPGDEKLFF. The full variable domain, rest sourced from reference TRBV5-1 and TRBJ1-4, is KAGVTQTPRYLIKTRGQQVTLSCSPISGHRSVSWYQQTPGQGLQFLFEYFSETQRNKGNFPGRFSGRQFSNSRSEMNVSTLELGDSALYLCASSPTRGPGDEKLFFGSGTQLSVL.

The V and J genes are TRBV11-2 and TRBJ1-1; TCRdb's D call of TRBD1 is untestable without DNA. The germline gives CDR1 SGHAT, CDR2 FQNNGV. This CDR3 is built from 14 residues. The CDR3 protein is CASGPYRGNTEAFF.

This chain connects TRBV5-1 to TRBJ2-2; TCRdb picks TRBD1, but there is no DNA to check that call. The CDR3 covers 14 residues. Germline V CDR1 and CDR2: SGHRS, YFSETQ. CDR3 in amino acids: CASSIGQDTGELFF.

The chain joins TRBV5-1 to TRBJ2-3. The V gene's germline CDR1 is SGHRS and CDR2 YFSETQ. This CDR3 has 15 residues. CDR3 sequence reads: CASSFLTDSTDTQYF.

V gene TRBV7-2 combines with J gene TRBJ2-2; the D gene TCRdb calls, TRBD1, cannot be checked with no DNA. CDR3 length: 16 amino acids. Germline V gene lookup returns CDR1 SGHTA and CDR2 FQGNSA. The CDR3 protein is CASSYEHQGATGELFF.